Listed below are T cell receptor beta chains from one sample, sequenced in a study of T cell responses to AZD1222 COVID-19 vaccine. Generated by immunoSEQ multiplex PCR, the TCRdb table keeps only in-frame clones and is missing some. This sample carries around 140,000 clones, about 91% of them seen once, and the ten largest clones take around 3.8%. This material consisted of peripheral blood, taken 28 days after the second AZD1222 dose. Receptors were obtained from an adult who received the AZD1222 COVID-19 vaccine. CDR3s include the opening cysteine and the closing phenylalanine or tryptophan. D genes are given only for firm matches. Not all rows give a size; the values are once, few, many and, for expanded clones, a class.

clone_size: -
j_call: TRBJ1-2
v_call: TRBV14
d_call: TRBD1
cdr3_aa: CASSQSRGVGGYTF
cdr3_nt: TGTGCCAGCAGCCAGAGCAGGGGGGTTGGAGGCTACACCTTC

clone_size: -
j_call: TRBJ2-1
v_call: TRBV6-5
d_call: -
cdr3_aa: CASSTSSYNEQFF
cdr3_nt: TGTGCCAGCTCGACCAGCTCCTACAATGAGCAGTTCTTC

clone_size: -
j_call: TRBJ1-4
v_call: TRBV7-9
d_call: -
cdr3_aa: CASSFMGPNEKLFF
cdr3_nt: TGTGCCAGCAGCTTCATGGGACCGAATGAAAAACTGTTTTTT

clone_size: -
j_call: TRBJ2-3
v_call: TRBV6-6
d_call: TRBD2
cdr3_aa: CASSWTSGRATDTQYF
cdr3_nt: TGTGCCAGCAGCTGGACTAGCGGGAGGGCCACAGATACGCAGTATTTT

clone_size: -
j_call: TRBJ2-7
v_call: TRBV11-3
d_call: -
cdr3_aa: CASSITGNYEQYF
cdr3_nt: TGTGCCAGCAGTATAACAGGGAACTACGAGCAGTACTTC

clone_size: -
j_call: TRBJ2-3
v_call: TRBV6-9
d_call: TRBD2
cdr3_aa: CASSKGTSGLAGDTQYF
cdr3_nt: TGTGCCAGCAGTAAAGGGACTAGCGGGCTCGCCGGGGATACGCAGTATTTT

clone_size: -
j_call: TRBJ1-2
v_call: TRBV7-8
d_call: TRBD1
cdr3_aa: CASSLAERGTDYGYTF
cdr3_nt: TGTGCCAGCAGCTTAGCGGAGAGGGGGACAGACTATGGCTACACCTTC

clone_size: -
j_call: TRBJ1-5
v_call: TRBV30
d_call: TRBD1
cdr3_aa: CAWSKDREDQPQHF
cdr3_nt: TGTGCCTGGAGCAAGGACAGGGAAGATCAGCCCCAGCATTTT

clone_size: -
j_call: TRBJ1-5
v_call: TRBV12-5
d_call: TRBD1
cdr3_aa: CASGSGTGSGQPQHF
cdr3_nt: TGTGCTAGTGGTTCGGGGACAGGGAGCGGTCAGCCCCAGCATTTT

clone_size: few
j_call: TRBJ1-5
v_call: TRBV27
d_call: -
cdr3_aa: CASSLSGVNQPQHF
cdr3_nt: TGTGCCAGCAGTTTATCAGGGGTCAATCAGCCCCAGCATTTT

clone_size: -
j_call: TRBJ1-5
v_call: TRBV27
d_call: -
cdr3_aa: CASSPTGGVENQPQHF
cdr3_nt: TGTGCCAGCAGCCCAACGGGGGGGGTAGAGAATCAGCCCCAGCATTTT

clone_size: -
j_call: TRBJ1-1
v_call: TRBV7-2
d_call: -
cdr3_aa: CASSSTTGIEAFF
cdr3_nt: TGTGCCAGCAGCTCAACGACCGGTATTGAAGCTTTCTTT

clone_size: -
j_call: TRBJ1-1
v_call: TRBV28
d_call: -
cdr3_aa: CASSLQGKNTEAFF
cdr3_nt: TGTGCCAGCAGTTTACAGGGTAAAAACACTGAAGCTTTCTTT

clone_size: -
j_call: TRBJ1-3
v_call: TRBV18
d_call: -
cdr3_aa: CASSRGRGFSGNTIYF
cdr3_nt: TGTGCCAGCTCACGAGGACGGGGCTTCTCTGGAAACACCATATATTTT

clone_size: -
j_call: TRBJ2-2
v_call: TRBV12-5
d_call: -
cdr3_aa: CASGLVWRGLPVMVDTGELFF
cdr3_nt: TGTGCTAGTGGTTTGGTATGGCGGGGGCTACCCGTCATGGTTGACACCGGGGAGCTGTTTTTT

clone_size: -
j_call: TRBJ1-4
v_call: TRBV6-5
d_call: TRBD1
cdr3_aa: CASSLNRGINEKLFF
cdr3_nt: TGTGCCAGCAGCCTTAACAGGGGCATAAATGAAAAACTGTTTTTT

clone_size: once
j_call: TRBJ2-5
v_call: TRBV19
d_call: TRBD1
cdr3_aa: CASSRTGGPETQYF
cdr3_nt: TGTGCCAGTAGTAGGACAGGGGGCCCAGAGACCCAGTACTTC

clone_size: -
j_call: TRBJ1-2
v_call: TRBV5-1
d_call: -
cdr3_aa: CASSSGLNYGYTF
cdr3_nt: TGCGCCAGCAGCTCCGGTCTTAACTATGGCTACACCTTC

clone_size: -
j_call: TRBJ2-3
v_call: TRBV12-3/TRBV12-4
d_call: -
cdr3_aa: CASSFRTADTQYF
cdr3_nt: TGTGCCAGCAGTTTTCGCACGGCAGATACGCAGTATTTT

clone_size: -
j_call: TRBJ1-1
v_call: TRBV6-6
d_call: -
cdr3_aa: CASSYSGAFF
cdr3_nt: TGTGCCAGCAGTTACTCAGGGGCTTTCTTT

clone_size: -
j_call: TRBJ1-3
v_call: TRBV15
d_call: -
cdr3_aa: CATSRETGTGNTIYF
cdr3_nt: TGTGCCACCAGCAGAGAAACAGGAACTGGAAACACCATATATTTT

clone_size: once
j_call: TRBJ2-1
v_call: TRBV7-2
d_call: -
cdr3_aa: CASSIGRNNEQFF
cdr3_nt: TGTGCCAGCAGCATCGGACGGAACAATGAGCAGTTCTTC

clone_size: -
j_call: TRBJ2-6
v_call: TRBV5-4
d_call: -
cdr3_aa: CASSPGDGISGANVLTF
cdr3_nt: TGTGCCAGCAGCCCGGGGGACGGTATATCTGGGGCCAACGTCCTGACTTTC